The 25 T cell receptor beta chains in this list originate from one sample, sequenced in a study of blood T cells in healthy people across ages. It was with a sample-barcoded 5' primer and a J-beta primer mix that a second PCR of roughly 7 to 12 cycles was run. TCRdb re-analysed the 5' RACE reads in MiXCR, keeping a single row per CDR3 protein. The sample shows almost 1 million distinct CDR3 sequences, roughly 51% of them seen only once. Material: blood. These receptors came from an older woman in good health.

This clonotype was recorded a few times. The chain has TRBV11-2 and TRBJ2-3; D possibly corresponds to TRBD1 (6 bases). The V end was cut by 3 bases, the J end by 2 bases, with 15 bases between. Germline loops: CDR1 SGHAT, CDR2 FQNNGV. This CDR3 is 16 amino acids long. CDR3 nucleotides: TGTGCCAGCAGCTTGGGGCAGGGGCCCTTCACAGATACGCAGTATTTT. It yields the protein CASSLGQGPFTDTQYF.

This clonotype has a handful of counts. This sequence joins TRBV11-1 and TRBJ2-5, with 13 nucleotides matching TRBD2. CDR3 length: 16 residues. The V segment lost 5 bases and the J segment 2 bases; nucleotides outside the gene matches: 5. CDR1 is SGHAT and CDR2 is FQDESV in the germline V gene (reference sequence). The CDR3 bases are TGTGCCAGCAGCAGAACTAGCGGGAGGGGACAAGAGACCCAGTACTTC. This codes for CASSRTSGRGQETQYF.

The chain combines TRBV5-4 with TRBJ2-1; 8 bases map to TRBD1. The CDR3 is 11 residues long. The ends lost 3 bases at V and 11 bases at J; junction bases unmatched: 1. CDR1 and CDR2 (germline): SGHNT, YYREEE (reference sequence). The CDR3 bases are TGTGCCAGCAGCTGGACAGGGAAGCAGTTCTTC. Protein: CASSWTGKQFF.

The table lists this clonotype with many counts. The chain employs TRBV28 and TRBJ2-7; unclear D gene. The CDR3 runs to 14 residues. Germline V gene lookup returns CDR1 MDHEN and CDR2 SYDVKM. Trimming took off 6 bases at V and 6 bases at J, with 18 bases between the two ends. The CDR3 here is CASSPMYTSAEQYF. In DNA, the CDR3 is TGTGCCAGCAGCCCTATGTACACCTCTGCCGAGCAGTACTTC.

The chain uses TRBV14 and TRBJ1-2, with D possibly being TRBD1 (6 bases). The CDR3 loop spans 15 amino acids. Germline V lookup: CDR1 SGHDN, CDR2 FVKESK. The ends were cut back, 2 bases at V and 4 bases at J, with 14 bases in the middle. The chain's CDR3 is CASSQSNRVGYGYTF. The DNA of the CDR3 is TGTGCCAGCAGCCAAAGTAACAGGGTTGGCTATGGCTACACCTTC. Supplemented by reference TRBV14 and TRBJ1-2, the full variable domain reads EAGVTQFPSHSVIEKGQTVTLRCDPISGHDNLYWYRRVMGKEIKFLLHFVKESKQDESGMPNNRFLAERTGGTYSTLKVQPAELEDSGVYFCASSQSNRVGYGYTFGSGTRLTVV.

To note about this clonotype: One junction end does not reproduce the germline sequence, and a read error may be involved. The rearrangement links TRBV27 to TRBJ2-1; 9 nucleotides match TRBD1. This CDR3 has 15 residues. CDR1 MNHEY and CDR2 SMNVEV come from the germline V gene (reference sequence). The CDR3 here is CASTTPETGGNEQFF. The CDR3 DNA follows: TGTGCCAGCACCACCCCCGAGACAGGGGGTAATGAGCAGTTCTTT.

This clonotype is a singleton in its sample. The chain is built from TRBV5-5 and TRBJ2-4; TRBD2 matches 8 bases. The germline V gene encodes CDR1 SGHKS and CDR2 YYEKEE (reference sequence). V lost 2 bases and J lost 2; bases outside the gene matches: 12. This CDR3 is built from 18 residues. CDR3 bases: TGTGCCAGCAGCTTAAGCGGGGGTTCAACCTTAACCAAAAACATTCAGTACTTC. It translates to CASSLSGGSTLTKNIQYF.

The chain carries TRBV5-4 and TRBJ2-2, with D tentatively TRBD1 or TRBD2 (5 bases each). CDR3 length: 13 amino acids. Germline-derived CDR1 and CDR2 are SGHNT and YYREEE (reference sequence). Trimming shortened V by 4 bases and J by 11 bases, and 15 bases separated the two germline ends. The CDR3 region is CASSPGPQLELFF. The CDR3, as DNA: TGTGCCAGCAGCCCGGGACCTCAACTTGAGCTGTTTTTT. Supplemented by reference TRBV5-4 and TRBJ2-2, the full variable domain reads ETGVTQSPTHLIKTRGQQVTLRCSSQSGHNTVSWYQQALGQGPQFIFQYYREEENGRGNFPPRFSGLQFPNYSSELNVNALELDDSALYLCASSPGPQLELFFGEGSRLTVL.

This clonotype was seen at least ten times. This CDR3 is CASSLVSGRAVETQYF. The CDR3 nucleotides read TGCGCCAGCAGCTTGGTTAGCGGGAGGGCCGTTGAGACCCAGTACTTC. The rearrangement joins TRBV5-1 to TRBJ2-5, with 11 positions matching TRBD2. V was clipped by 0 bases and J by 5 bases; unmatched bases: 6. The CDR3 runs 16 residues. Germline V gene lookup returns CDR1 SGHRS and CDR2 YFSETQ.

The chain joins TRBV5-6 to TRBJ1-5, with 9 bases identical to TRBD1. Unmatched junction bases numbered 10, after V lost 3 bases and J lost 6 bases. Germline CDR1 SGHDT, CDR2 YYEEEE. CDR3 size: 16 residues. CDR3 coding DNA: TGTGCCAGCAGCTCCAACTCGGGACAGGGTAGTCAGCCCCAGCATTTT. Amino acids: CASSSNSGQGSQPQHF.

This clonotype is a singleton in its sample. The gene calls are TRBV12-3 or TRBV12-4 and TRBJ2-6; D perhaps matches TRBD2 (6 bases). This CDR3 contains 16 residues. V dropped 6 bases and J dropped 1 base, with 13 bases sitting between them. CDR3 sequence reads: CASSPAGTSGANVLTF. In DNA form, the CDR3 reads TGTGCCAGCAGCCCGGCCGGGACTTCTGGGGCCAACGTCCTGACTTTC.

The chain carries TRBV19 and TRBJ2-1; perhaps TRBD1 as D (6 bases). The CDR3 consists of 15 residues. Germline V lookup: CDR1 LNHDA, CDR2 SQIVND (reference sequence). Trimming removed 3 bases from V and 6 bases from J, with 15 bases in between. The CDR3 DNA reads TGTGCCAGTAGTATGCAGGGGTTGGGTTCCAATGAGCAGTTCTTC. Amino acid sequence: CASSMQGLGSNEQFF.

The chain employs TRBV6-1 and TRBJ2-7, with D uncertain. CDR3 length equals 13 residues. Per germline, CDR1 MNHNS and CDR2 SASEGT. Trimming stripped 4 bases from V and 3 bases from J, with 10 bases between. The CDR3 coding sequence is TGTGCCAGCAGTGTCCGAGAGTTCTACGAGCAGTACTTC. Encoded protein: CASSVREFYEQYF.

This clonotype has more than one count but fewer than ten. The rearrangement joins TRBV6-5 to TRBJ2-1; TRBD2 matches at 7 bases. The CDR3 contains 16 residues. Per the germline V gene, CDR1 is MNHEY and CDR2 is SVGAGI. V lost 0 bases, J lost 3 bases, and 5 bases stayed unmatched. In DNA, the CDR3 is TGTGCCAGCAGTTACTCTGGAACGGGGGGCTACAATGAGCAGTTCTTC. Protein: CASSYSGTGGYNEQFF.

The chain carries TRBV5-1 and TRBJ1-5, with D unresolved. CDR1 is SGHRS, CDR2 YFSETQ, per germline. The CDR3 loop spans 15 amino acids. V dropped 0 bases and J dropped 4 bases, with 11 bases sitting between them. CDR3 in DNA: TGCGCCAGCAGCTTGGGGGAGTGGGATAATCAGCCCCAGCATTTT. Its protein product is CASSLGEWDNQPQHF.

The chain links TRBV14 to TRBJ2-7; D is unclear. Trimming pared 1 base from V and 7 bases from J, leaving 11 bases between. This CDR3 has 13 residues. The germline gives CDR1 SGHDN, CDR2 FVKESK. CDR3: CASSQAKVGEQYF. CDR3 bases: TGTGCCAGCAGCCAAGCCAAAGTCGGGGAGCAGTACTTC. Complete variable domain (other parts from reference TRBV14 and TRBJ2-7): EAGVTQFPSHSVIEKGQTVTLRCDPISGHDNLYWYRRVMGKEIKFLLHFVKESKQDESGMPNNRFLAERTGGTYSTLKVQPAELEDSGVYFCASSQAKVGEQYFGPGTRLTVT.

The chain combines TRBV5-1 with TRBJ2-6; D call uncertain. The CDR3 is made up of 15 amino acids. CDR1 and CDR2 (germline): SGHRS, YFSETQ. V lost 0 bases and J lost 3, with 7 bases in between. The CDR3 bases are TGCGCCAGCAGCTTGGTGGGGTTTGGGGCCAACGTCCTGACTTTC. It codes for CASSLVGFGANVLTF.

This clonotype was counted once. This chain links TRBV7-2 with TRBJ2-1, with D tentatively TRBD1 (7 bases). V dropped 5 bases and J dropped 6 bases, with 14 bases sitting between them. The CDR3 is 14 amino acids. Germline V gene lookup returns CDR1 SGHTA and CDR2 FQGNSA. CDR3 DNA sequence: TGTGCCAGCAGCCCTAGACAGGGAGGCAATGAGCAGTTCTTC. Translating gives CASSPRQGGNEQFF.

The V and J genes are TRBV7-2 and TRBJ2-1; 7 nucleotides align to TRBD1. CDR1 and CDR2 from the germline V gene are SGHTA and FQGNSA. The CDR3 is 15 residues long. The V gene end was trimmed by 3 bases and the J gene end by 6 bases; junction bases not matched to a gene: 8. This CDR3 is CASSFLTGDVNEQFF. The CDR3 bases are TGTGCCAGCAGCTTCCTTACAGGGGATGTCAATGAGCAGTTCTTC.

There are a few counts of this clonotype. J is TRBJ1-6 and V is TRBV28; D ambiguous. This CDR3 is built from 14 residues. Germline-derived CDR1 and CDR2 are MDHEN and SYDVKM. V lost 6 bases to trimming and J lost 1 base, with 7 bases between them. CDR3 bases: TGTGCCAGCAGACCGGGGTCCTATAATTCACCCCTCCACTTT. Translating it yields CASRPGSYNSPLHF.

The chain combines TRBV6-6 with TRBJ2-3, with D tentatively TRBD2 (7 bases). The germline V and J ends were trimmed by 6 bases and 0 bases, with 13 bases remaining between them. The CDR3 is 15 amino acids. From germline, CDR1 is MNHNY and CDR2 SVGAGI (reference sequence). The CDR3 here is CASRPGGTSTDTQYF. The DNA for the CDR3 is TGTGCCAGCAGGCCGGGGGGCACTAGCACAGATACGCAGTATTTT.

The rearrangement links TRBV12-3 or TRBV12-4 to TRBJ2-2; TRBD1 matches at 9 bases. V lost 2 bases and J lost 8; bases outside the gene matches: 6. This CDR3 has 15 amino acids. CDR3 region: CASSLPQGAGGELFF. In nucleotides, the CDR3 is TGTGCCAGCAGTTTACCACAGGGGGCGGGGGGGGAGCTGTTTTTT.

CDR3 residues: CASSQVACGTGMTDTQYF. Written as DNA, the CDR3 is TGCGCCAGCAGCCAAGTGGCTTGTGGGACAGGGATGACAGATACGCAGTATTTT. The chain combines TRBV4-1 with TRBJ2-3; 9 nucleotides match TRBD1. CDR1 and CDR2 from the germline V gene are MGHRA and YSYEKL. The CDR3 has 18 residues. V dropped 1 base and J dropped 3; count of bases not matched to a gene: 11.

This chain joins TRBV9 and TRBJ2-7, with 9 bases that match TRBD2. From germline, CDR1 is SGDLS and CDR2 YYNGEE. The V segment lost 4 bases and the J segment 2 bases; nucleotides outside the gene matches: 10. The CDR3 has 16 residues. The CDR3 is CASSPTGLAGAYEQYF. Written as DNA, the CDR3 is TGTGCCAGCAGCCCCACTGGATTAGCGGGAGCCTACGAGCAGTACTTC.

The chain's CDR3 is CASSRPGTQYYEQYF. DNA of the CDR3: TGTGCCAGCAGCCGTCCCGGGACCCAGTACTACGAGCAGTACTTC. The rearrangement links TRBV12-3 or TRBV12-4 to TRBJ2-4, with D perhaps given as TRBD1 or TRBD2 (5 bases each). The tail of the sequence fits TRBJ2-7 better, so the J call may be wrong. The CDR3 loop spans 15 amino acids.